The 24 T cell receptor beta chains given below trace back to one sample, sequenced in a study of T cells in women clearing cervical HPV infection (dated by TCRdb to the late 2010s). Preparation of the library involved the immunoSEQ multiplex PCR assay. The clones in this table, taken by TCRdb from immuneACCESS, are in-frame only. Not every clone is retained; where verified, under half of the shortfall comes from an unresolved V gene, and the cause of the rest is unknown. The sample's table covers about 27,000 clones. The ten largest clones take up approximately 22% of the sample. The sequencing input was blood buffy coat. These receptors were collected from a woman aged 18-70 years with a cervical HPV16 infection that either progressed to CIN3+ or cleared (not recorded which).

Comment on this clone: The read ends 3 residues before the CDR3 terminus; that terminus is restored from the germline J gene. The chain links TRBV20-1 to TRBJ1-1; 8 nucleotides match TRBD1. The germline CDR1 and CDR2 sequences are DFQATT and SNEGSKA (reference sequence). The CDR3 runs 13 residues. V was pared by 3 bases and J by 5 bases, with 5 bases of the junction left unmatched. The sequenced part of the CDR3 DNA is TGCAGTGCTAGGGCACAGGGGGTAACTGAA. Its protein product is CSARAQGVTE. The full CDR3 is CSARAQGVTEAFF.

The CDR3 here is CASSGGGTSTDTQYF. The covered CDR3 bases are TGCGCCAGCAGTGGGGGCGGAACAAGCACAGATACG. The gene calls are TRBV10-1 and TRBJ2-3; maybe TRBD1 (5 bases). The read gets to within 3 residues of the CDR3 end, and the germline J gene fills in the rest. CDR3 size: 15 residues. Trimming removed 4 bases at V and 0 bases at J, with 11 bases between. Germline values: CDR1 WNHNN, CDR2 SYGVQD (reference sequence).

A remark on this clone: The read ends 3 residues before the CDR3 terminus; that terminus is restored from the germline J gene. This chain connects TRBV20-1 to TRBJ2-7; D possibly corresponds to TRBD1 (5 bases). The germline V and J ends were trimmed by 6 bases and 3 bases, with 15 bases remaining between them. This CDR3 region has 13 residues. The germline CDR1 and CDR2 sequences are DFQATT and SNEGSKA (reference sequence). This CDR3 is CSAVRVPLYEQYF. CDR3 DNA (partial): TGCAGTGCCGTCAGGGTTCCCCTCTACGAG.

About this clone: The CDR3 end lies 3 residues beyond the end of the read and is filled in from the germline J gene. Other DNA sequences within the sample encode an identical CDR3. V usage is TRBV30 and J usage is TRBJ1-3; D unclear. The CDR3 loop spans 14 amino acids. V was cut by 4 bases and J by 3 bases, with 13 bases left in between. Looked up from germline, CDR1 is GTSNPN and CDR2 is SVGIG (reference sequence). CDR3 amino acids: CAWTGGVGGNTIYF. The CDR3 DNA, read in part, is TGTGCCTGGACGGGCGGGGTGGGTGGAAACACC.

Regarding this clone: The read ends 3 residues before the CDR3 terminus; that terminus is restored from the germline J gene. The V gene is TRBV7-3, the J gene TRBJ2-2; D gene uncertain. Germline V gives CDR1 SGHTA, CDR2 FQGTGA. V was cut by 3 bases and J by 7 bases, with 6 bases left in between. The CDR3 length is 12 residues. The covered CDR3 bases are TGTGCCAGCAGCTTCCCCAACGGGGAG. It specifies CASSFPNGE. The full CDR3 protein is CASSFPNGELFF.

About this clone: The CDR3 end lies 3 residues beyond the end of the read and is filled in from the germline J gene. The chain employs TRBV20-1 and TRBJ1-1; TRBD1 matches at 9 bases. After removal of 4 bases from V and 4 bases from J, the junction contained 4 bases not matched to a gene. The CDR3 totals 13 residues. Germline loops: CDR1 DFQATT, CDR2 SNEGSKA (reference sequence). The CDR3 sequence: CSATGQGSTEAFF. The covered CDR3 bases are TGCAGTGCTACGGGACAGGGCAGCACTGAA.

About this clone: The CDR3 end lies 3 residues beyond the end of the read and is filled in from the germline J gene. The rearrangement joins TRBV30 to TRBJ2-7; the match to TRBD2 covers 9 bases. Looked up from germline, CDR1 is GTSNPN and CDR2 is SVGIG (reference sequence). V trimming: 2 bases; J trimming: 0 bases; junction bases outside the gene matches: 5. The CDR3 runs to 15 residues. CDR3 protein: CAWSFGLASSYEQYF. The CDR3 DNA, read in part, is TGTGCCTGGAGTTTCGGACTAGCGAGCTCCTACGAG.

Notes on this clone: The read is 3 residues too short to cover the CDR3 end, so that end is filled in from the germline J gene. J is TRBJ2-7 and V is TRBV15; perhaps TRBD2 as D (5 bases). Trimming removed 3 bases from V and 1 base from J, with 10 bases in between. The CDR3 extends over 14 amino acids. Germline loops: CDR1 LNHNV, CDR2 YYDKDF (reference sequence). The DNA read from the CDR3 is TGTGCCACCAGCAGCCGCGGGTTTTCCTACGAG. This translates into CATSSRGFSYE. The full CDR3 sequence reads CATSSRGFSYEQYF.

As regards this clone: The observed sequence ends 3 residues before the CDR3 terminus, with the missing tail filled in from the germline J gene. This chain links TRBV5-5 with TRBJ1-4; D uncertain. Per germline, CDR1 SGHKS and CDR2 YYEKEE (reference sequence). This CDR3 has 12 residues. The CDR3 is CASSRAPAPLFF. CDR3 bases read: TGTGCCAGCAGCAGGGCCCCAGCTCCA.

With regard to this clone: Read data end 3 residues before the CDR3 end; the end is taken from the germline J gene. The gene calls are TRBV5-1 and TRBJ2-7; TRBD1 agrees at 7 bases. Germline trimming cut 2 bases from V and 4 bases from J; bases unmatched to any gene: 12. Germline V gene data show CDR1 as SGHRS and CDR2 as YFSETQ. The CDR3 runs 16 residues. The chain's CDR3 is CASSLAHRGDGYEQYF. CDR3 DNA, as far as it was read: TGCGCCAGCAGCTTAGCCCACAGGGGAGATGGTTACGAG.

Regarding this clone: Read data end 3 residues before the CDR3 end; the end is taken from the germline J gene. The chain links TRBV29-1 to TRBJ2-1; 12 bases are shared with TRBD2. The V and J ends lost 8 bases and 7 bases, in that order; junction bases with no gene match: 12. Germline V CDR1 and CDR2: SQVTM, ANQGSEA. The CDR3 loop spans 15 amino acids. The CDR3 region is CSIKFLAGGPNEQFF. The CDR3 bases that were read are TGCAGCATTAAATTTCTAGCGGGAGGGCCAAATGAG.

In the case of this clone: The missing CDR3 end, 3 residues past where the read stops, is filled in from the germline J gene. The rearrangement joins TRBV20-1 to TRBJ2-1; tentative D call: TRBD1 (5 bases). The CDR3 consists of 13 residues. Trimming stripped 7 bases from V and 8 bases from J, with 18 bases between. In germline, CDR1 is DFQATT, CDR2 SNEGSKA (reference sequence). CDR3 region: CSGEVGLPDEQFF. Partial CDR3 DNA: TGCAGTGGAGAAGTGGGGCTTCCGGATGAG.

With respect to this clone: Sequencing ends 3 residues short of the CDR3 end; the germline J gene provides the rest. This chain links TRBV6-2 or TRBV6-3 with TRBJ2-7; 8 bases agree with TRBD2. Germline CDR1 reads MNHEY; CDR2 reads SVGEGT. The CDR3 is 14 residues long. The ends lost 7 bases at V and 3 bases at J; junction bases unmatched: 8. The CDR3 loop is CASTSVGTSYEQYF. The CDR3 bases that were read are TGTGCCAGCACCTCTGTGGGGACTAGCTACGAG.

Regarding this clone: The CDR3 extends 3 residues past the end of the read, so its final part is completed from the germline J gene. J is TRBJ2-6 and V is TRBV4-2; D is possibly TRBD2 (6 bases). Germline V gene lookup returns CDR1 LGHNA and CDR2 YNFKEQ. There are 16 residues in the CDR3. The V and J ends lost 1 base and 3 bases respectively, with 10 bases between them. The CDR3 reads CASSQVRGGGANVLTF. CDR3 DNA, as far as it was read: TGTGCCAGCAGCCAAGTAAGGGGAGGTGGGGCCAACGTC.

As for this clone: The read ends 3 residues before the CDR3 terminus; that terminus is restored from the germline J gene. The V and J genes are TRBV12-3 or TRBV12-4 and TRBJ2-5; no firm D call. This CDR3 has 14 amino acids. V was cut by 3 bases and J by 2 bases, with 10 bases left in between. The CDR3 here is CASSLPGTQETQYF. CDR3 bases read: TGTGCCAGCAGTTTGCCAGGCACACAAGAGACC.

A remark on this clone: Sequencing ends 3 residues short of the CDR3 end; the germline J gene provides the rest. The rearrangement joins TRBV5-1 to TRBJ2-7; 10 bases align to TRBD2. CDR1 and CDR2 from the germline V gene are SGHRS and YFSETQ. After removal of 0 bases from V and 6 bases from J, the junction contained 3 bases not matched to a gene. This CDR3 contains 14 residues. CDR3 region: CASSLGLAGAEQYF. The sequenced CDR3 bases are TGCGCCAGCAGCTTGGGGCTAGCGGGAGCCGAG.

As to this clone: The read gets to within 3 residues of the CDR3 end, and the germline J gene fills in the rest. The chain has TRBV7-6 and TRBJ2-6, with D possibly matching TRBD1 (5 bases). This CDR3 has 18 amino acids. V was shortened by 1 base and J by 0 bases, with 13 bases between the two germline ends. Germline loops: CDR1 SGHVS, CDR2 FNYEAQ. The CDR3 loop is CASSLGYRTNSGANVLTF. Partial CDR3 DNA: TGTGCCAGCAGCTTAGGTTACAGGACCAACTCTGGGGCCAACGTC.

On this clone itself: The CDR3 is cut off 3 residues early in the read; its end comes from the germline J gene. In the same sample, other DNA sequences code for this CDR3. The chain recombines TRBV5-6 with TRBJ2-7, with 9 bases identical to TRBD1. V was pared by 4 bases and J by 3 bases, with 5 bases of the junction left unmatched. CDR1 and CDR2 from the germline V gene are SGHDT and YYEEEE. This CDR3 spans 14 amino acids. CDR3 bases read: TGTGCCAGCAGCCGGACAGGGGTAGGCTACGAG. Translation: CASSRTGVGYE. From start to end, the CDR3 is CASSRTGVGYEQYF.

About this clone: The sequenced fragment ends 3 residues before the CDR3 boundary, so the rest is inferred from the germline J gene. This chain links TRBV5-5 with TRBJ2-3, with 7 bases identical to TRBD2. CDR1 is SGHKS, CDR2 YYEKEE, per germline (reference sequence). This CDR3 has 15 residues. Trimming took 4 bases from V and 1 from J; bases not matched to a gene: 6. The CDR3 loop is CASSRLAQRTDTQYF. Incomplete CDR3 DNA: TGTGCCAGCAGCCGACTAGCCCAACGCACAGATACG.

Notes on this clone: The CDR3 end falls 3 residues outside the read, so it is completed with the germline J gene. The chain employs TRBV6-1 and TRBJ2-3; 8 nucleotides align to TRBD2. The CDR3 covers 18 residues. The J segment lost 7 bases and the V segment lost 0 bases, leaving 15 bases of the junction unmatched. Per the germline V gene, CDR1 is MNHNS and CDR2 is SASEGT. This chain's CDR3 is CASSEAWSGSTVGNTQYF. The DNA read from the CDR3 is TGTGCCAGCAGTGAAGCGTGGAGCGGGAGCACTGTTGGCAATACG.

The part of the CDR3 DNA that was read is TGTGCCAGCAGTTACTCACCAGGGGACACTGAA. Translating gives CASSYSPGDTE. Given in full, the CDR3 is CASSYSPGDTEAFF. V usage is TRBV6-2 or TRBV6-3 and J usage is TRBJ1-1, with D perhaps TRBD1 (6 bases). The read ends 3 residues before the CDR3 terminus; that terminus is restored from the germline J gene. Germline CDR1 reads MNHEY; CDR2 reads SVGEGT. The CDR3 sequence is 14 residues long. V dropped 0 bases and J dropped 3 bases, with 8 bases sitting between them.

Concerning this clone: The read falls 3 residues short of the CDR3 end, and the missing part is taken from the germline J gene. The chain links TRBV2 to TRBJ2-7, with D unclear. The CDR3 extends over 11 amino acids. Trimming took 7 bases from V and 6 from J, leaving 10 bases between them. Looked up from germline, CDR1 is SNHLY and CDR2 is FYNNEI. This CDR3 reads CASTSRVEQYF. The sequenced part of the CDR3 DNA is TGTGCCAGCACCTCTCGGGTCGAG.

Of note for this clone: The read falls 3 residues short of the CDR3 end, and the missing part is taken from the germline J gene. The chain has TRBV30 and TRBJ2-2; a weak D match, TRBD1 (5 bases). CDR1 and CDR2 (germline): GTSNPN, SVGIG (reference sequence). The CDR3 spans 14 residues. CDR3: CAWTGLGAREKLFF. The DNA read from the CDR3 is TGTGCCTGGACTGGTTTGGGTGCCAGGGAAAAG.

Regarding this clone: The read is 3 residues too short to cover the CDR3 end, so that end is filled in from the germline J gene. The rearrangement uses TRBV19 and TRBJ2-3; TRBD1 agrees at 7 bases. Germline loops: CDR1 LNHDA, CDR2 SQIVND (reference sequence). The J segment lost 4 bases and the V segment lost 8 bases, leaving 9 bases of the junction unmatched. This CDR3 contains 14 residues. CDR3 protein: CASQPGQWADTQYF. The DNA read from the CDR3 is TGTGCCAGTCAACCGGGACAGTGGGCAGATACG.